One sample yielded the 10 T cell receptor beta chains listed below, sequenced in a study of T cells after yellow fever vaccination. TCRdb fed the 5' RACE reads into MiXCR, producing one record per CDR3 protein. This sample has 510,000 or so distinct CDR3 sequences, with about a fifth found just once. The source was PBMCs, collected 15 days after the yellow fever booster vaccination. These receptors were obtained from a man aged 25-40 years who received the YFV17D yellow fever vaccine.

This clonotype came up a few times. The genes are TRBV29-1 and TRBJ2-7, with 9 positions matching TRBD2. This CDR3 spans 18 amino acids. V was clipped by 2 bases and J by 5 bases; unmatched bases: 19. Germline-derived CDR1 and CDR2 are SQVTM and ANQGSEA. The chain's CDR3 is CSVESVGSGGRAANEQYF. The CDR3 coding sequence is TGCAGCGTTGAATCCGTGGGCTCTGGCGGGAGGGCCGCCAACGAGCAGTACTTC.

This clonotype was observed a handful of times. V usage is TRBV27 and J usage is TRBJ2-7, with 7 positions matching TRBD2. CDR3 length: 11 amino acids. CDR1 is MNHEY, CDR2 SMNVEV, per germline (reference sequence). V lost 4 bases and J lost 8; bases outside the gene matches: 2. The CDR3 reads CASSWREQQYF. The DNA for the CDR3 is TGTGCCAGCAGTTGGCGGGAGCAGCAGTACTTC.

This clonotype was seen a handful of times. J is TRBJ2-2 and V is TRBV20-1, with a possible D match to TRBD2 (6 bases). Looked up from germline, CDR1 is DFQATT and CDR2 is SNEGSKA (reference sequence). This CDR3 comprises 13 residues. V was pared by 7 bases and J by 2 bases, with 11 bases between. CDR3 residues: CSVGAGNTGELFF. The CDR3 bases are TGCAGTGTAGGAGCGGGTAACACCGGGGAGCTGTTTTTT.

This chain links TRBV20-1 with TRBJ2-1, with a tentative D call TRBD1 (6 bases). Germline V gene lookup returns CDR1 DFQATT and CDR2 SNEGSKA (reference sequence). V was shortened by 4 bases and J by 1 base, with 14 bases between the two germline ends. The CDR3 loop spans 15 amino acids. CDR3 in amino acids: CSAKIGQLSYNEQFF. The CDR3 region has the DNA TGCAGTGCTAAAATTGGACAGTTATCCTACAATGAGCAGTTCTTC.

A few counts support this clonotype. The chain couples TRBV7-2 to TRBJ2-5; D possibly corresponds to TRBD2 (6 bases). The CDR3 is 14 residues long. Germline loops: CDR1 SGHTA, CDR2 FQGNSA. Trimming pared 10 bases from V and 4 bases from J, leaving 19 bases between. In DNA, the CDR3 is TGTGCCACCCAGGTGACTAGTTATCGAGAGACCCAGTACTTC. This encodes CATQVTSYRETQYF. The full variable domain, its missing parts supplied by reference TRBV7-2 and TRBJ2-5, is GAGVSQSPSNKVTEKGKDVELRCDPISGHTALYWYRQSLGQGLEFLIYFQGNSAPDKSGLPSDRFSAERTGGSVSTLTIQRTQQEDSAVYLCATQVTSYRETQYFGPGTRLLVL.

For this clonotype: The junction shows a germline mismatch at one end, possibly a read error. This chain joins TRBV15 and TRBJ1-6; D is uncertain. The CDR3 spans 12 residues. Germline CDR1 reads LNHNV; CDR2 reads YYDKDF (reference sequence). Here the CDR3 reads CATSRDNSPLHF. In DNA form, the CDR3 reads TGTGCCACCAGTAGAGATAATTCACCCCTCCACTTT. Full variable domain (remainder filled in from reference TRBV15 and TRBJ1-6): DAMVIQNPRYQVTQFGKPVTLSCSQTLNHNVMYWYQQKSSQAPKLLFHYYDKDFNNEADTPDNFQSRRPNTSFCFLDIRSPGLGDTAMYLCATSRDNSPLHFGNGTRLTVT.

The chain recombines TRBV20-1 with TRBJ2-5; 12 bases fit TRBD2. Per germline, CDR1 DFQATT and CDR2 SNEGSKA (reference sequence). The V gene end was trimmed by 1 base and the J gene end by 7 bases; junction bases not matched to a gene: 7. The CDR3 consists of 15 residues. Here the CDR3 reads CSARGTSGASGTQYF. Written as DNA, the CDR3 is TGCAGTGCTAGAGGGACTAGCGGGGCCTCCGGGACCCAGTACTTC.

This clonotype was counted only a few times. The V and J genes are TRBV7-2 and TRBJ2-2; 13 nucleotides match TRBD2. The CDR3 extends over 17 amino acids. V lost 7 bases, J lost 7 bases, and 12 bases stayed unmatched. CDR1 is SGHTA and CDR2 is FQGNSA in the germline V gene. CDR3 sequence reads: CASTPLPGLAGDGELFF. The CDR3 DNA reads TGTGCCAGCACCCCTCTCCCCGGACTAGCGGGAGACGGGGAGCTGTTTTTT. Complete variable domain (other parts from reference TRBV7-2 and TRBJ2-2): GAGVSQSPSNKVTEKGKDVELRCDPISGHTALYWYRQSLGQGLEFLIYFQGNSAPDKSGLPSDRFSAERTGGSVSTLTIQRTQQEDSAVYLCASTPLPGLAGDGELFFGEGSRLTVL.

This clonotype has just a few counts. The chain carries TRBV27 and TRBJ2-1, with TRBD2 matching 7 bases. Germline V gene data show CDR1 as MNHEY and CDR2 as SMNVEV (reference sequence). V trimming: 1 base; J trimming: 7 bases; junction bases outside the gene matches: 4. The CDR3 consists of 14 residues. CDR3 loop: CASSLYLAANEQFF. Here the CDR3 DNA reads TGTGCCAGCAGTTTATACCTAGCGGCTAATGAGCAGTTCTTC.

The rearrangement uses TRBV29-1 and TRBJ1-5; D call uncertain. Trimming removed 7 bases at V and 0 bases at J, with 7 bases between. In germline, CDR1 is SQVTM, CDR2 ANQGSEA. There are 12 residues in the CDR3. Written as DNA, the CDR3 is TGCAGCGCTACGCTTAGCAATCAGCCCCAGCATTTT. Amino acids: CSATLSNQPQHF.